This T cell receptor beta chain appears in the sequencing data of a study of blood T cell repertoires in COVID-19. V dropped 2 bases and J dropped 5; count of bases not matched to a gene: 6. Germline values: CDR1 SGHRS, CDR2 YFSETQ. This CDR3 contains 15 residues. Using immunoSEQ multiplex PCR, the repertoire was profiled, and TCRdb retains in-frame clones only, with some absent. The data contain 150,000 to 250,000 clones, roughly 77% of them seen just once; the ten biggest clones take up approximately 6%. Sequences were obtained from peripheral blood. The TCR was taken from a woman in her thirties or forties with COVID-19, enrolled during active disease. V is TRBV5-1 and J is TRBJ2-1; 8 bases are shared with TRBD2. In DNA, the CDR3 is TGCGCCAGCAGCTTAGGAGTAGCGGGAAACAATGAGCAGTTCTTC. This translates into CASSLGVAGNNEQFF.